The entry below gives a single T cell receptor beta chain sequence along with its context. Its target is not known. This entry comes from a study of cytomegalovirus exposure and HLA in healthy donors. The CDR3 sequence is 16 residues long. Trimming cost V 1 base and J 8 bases; bases outside gene matches: 8. The V gene's germline CDR1 is SGHVS and CDR2 FQNEAQ. It was with 60 Vbeta and 13 Jbeta primers that the PCR ran. Libraries were prepared by immunoSEQ multiplex PCR; TCRdb keeps only in-frame clonotypes and omits some of them. The data hold 100,000 or so clones, with 60% to 80% observed a single time. Study observations and caveats: The authors later linked a missense DCLRE1C variant to TCR beta V- and J-gene trimming.

Sequenced: PBMCs. The chain has TRBV7-8 and TRBJ2-1; 10 bases match TRBD2. The clonotype comes from a male donor in good health and CMV-seropositive. The CDR3 spells CASSLDAQREGYEQFF. The CDR3 nucleotides read TGTGCCAGCAGCTTAGACGCCCAGCGGGAGGGTTATGAGCAGTTCTTC.